What follows describes a single T cell receptor (beta chain). The data stem from a study of blood T cell repertoires in COVID-19. About the study: PBMCs, B-cell-depleted T cells, or T cells were the source of the cDNA or gDNA that made up the material.

The V end lost 0 bases, the J end lost 5 bases, and 8 bases lay between the germline ends. This CDR3 spans 13 amino acids. The V gene's germline CDR1 is SGDLS and CDR2 YYNGEE. Measured with immunoSEQ multiplex PCR; TCRdb has only the in-frame clones, and not every one. The sample carries roughly 140,000 clones, roughly nine tenths recorded once. This clonotype was sampled from a woman aged 70-85 years with acute or convalescent COVID-19. Source material: peripheral blood. The chain carries TRBV9 and TRBJ2-5; D is uncertain. The CDR3, as DNA: TGTGCCAGCAGCGTAGGGCGCGGTGAGACCCAGTACTTC. Residues: CASSVGRGETQYF.